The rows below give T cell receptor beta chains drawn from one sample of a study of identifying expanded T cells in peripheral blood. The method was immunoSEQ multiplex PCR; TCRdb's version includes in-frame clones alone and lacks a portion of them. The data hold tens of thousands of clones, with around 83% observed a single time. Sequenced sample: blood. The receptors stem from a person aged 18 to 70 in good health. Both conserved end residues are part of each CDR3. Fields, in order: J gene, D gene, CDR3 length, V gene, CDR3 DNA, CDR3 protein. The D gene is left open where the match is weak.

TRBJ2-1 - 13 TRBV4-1 TGCGCCAGCAGCCACAAAATTAGTCATGAGCAGTTCTTC CASSHKISHEQFF
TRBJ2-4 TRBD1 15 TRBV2 TGTGCCAGCAGTGCTGGACAGGGAGCCAAAAACATTCAGTACTTC CASSAGQGAKNIQYF
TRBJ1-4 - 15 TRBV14 TGTGCCAGCAGCCAAGATCAACGGATTAATGAAAAACTGTTTTTT CASSQDQRINEKLFF
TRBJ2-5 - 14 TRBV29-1 TGCAGCGTTGGACGCCCTGGGGTGGGAGAGACCCAGTACTTC CSVGRPGVGETQYF
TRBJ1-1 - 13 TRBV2 TGTGCCAGCAGTGCAGAACGGGACACTGAAGCTTTCTTT CASSAERDTEAFF
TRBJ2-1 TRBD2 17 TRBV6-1 TGTGCCAGCAGTGCCTTGAGCGGGAGCGACTCCTACAATGAGCAGTTCTTC CASSALSGSDSYNEQFF
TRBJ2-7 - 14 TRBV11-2 TGTGCCAGCAGCTTAGATGGTACTACCTACGAGCAGTACTTC CASSLDGTTYEQYF
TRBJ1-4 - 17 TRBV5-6 TGTGCCAGCAGCTCAACGAGGTTTCAGCGGTCTAATGAAAAACTGTTTTTT CASSSTRFQRSNEKLFF
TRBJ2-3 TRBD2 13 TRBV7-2 TGTGCCAGCGAGGGCGGGAGGTCAGATACGCAGTATTTT CASEGGRSDTQYF
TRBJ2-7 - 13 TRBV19 TGTGCCAGTAGTCATAGACTCGCCTACGAGCAGTACTTC CASSHRLAYEQYF